These 3 T cell receptor beta chains were sequenced from one sample in a study of response to subunit inactivated influenza vaccine. TCRdb re-derived calls from the RT-PCR reads in MiXCR, one entry per CDR3 protein. This table holds fewer than 700,000 distinct CDR3 sequences, around 13% found once. The sequences come from PBMCs from blood, collected more than 35 days after vaccination. Source of these receptors: a man in his fifties or sixties who received an inactivated influenza vaccine.

The chain is built from TRBV5-1 and TRBJ2-6; D gene uncertain. CDR1 and CDR2 from the germline V gene are SGHRS and YFSETQ. V was trimmed by 0 bases and J by 0 bases, leaving 7 bases between them. This CDR3 has 16 residues. Here the CDR3 DNA reads TGCGCCAGCAGCTTGGCGCCCGGCTCTGGGGCCAACGTCCTGACTTTC. It yields the protein CASSLAPGSGANVLTF.

This clonotype was counted at least ten times. The chain employs TRBV29-1 and TRBJ2-3, with D uncertain. Germline values: CDR1 SQVTM, CDR2 ANQGSEA. The CDR3 runs 13 residues. V was pared by 7 bases and J by 2 bases, with 13 bases between. The CDR3 DNA reads TGCAGCGCCGCCCCCAGGTACACAGATACGCAGTATTTT. Translating it yields CSAAPRYTDTQYF.

This clonotype was detected a few times. The chain joins TRBV10-3 to TRBJ2-7, with 7 bases that match TRBD1. The ends lost 3 bases at V and 4 bases at J; junction bases unmatched: 3. The CDR3 is 13 amino acids. Germline V lookup: CDR1 ENHRY, CDR2 SYGVKD. CDR3 sequence: CAISEQGKYEQYF. The CDR3 DNA follows: TGTGCCATCAGTGAACAGGGGAAATACGAGCAGTACTTC.